The table lists the clone carrying this TCR beta chain with many counts. The target antigen is unknown. The sample comes from a study of Graves' ophthalmopathy and Graves' hyperthyroidism. The study, taken as a whole, reports: A 13-signature model separated ophthalmopathy from stable hyperthyroidism, reaching around 90% sensitivity and around 79% specificity cross-validated.

Pregnancy or lactation, uncontrolled infections and other autoimmune diseases were grounds for excluding patients. Amplified TCR beta CDR3 regions were obtained using RNA transcripts as template. First-round RT-PCR with HTBI primers preceded a second-round multiplex PCR. TCRdb re-called the multiplex PCR reads through MiXCR, storing one row per CDR3 protein. The repertoire holds 450,000 to 600,000 distinct CDR3 sequences, with just under 40% as singletons. CDR1 and CDR2 from the germline V gene are MNHNY and SVGAGI (reference sequence). Trimming stripped 5 bases from V and 4 bases from J, with 14 bases between. CDR3 length: 14 amino acids.

V usage is TRBV6-6 and J usage is TRBJ1-2; D unclear. Sequenced material: peripheral blood or thyroid tissue (not recorded which). The TCR comes from an adult man with Graves' hyperthyroidism. The CDR3: CASSLDGEVYGYTF. The CDR3 DNA follows: TGTGCCAGCAGTCTGGACGGTGAGGTCTATGGCTACACCTTC.